One T cell receptor (beta chain) is described in this entry. Its target is not known. V lost 0 bases, J lost 5 bases, and 1 base stayed unmatched. The CDR3 runs to 15 residues. Germline V lookup: CDR1 SGHNT, CDR2 YYREEE (reference sequence). The sample is drawn from a study of T cells in localized non-small cell lung cancer. General observations from the study: An association was observed between higher blood T cell density and longer overall survival.

Using immunoSEQ multiplex PCR, the repertoire was profiled, and TCRdb retains in-frame clones only, with some absent. In the table there are around 30,000 clones, approximately 89% of which are singletons. The chain carries TRBV5-4 and TRBJ1-4, with 10 bases aligning to TRBD1. Material: peripheral blood, obtained before any cancer treatment. The clonotype originates from a female donor aged 60 or older with stage I lung adenocarcinoma. CDR3 nucleotide sequence: TGTGCCAGCAGCTTGGTGGGACAGGGGAATGAAAAACTGTTTTTT. Protein sequence: CASSLVGQGNEKLFF.